This T cell receptor (beta chain) was sequenced in a study of PD-L1 blockade in urothelial cancer. About the study: Researchers looked at the blood 3 weeks (second dose) and 6 weeks after treatment began.

This table comes from immunoSEQ multiplex PCR, and its TCRdb copy is limited to in-frame clones, with some not included. The data contain under 100,000 clones, around 90% of them singletons. J was trimmed by 5 bases and V by 9 bases; bases with no gene match: 11. The germline gives CDR1 LNHDA, CDR2 SQIVND (reference sequence). There are 14 residues in the CDR3. Time point reported: pretreatment peripheral blood. It was locally advanced or metastatic urothelial carcinoma that patients had. Per patient, between 1 and 8 samples were collected at pretreatment and on-treatment time points. The receptor was derived from a man aged 55 to 70 with urothelial cancer. Material: PBMCs, obtained around atezolizumab (anti-PD-L1) treatment. The chain employs TRBV19 and TRBJ2-3, with TRBD2 matching 7 bases. The CDR3 nucleotides read TGTGCCAGCTCCCCCCAAGCGGGGATAGATACGCAGTATTTT. Amino acid sequence: CASSPQAGIDTQYF. Full variable domain (rest looked up from reference TRBV19 and TRBJ2-3): DGGITQSPKYLFRKEGQNVTLSCEQNLNHDAMYWYRQDPGQGLRLIYYSQIVNDFQKGDIAEGYSVSREKKESFPLTVTSAQKNPTAFYLCASSPQAGIDTQYFGPGTRLTVL.